Each of the 4 T cell receptor beta chains below was sequenced from the same sample in a study of T-cell memory formation after mild COVID-19. Each CDR3 protein gets one entry after TCRdb re-called the 5' RACE reads with MiXCR. The repertoire holds some 29,000 distinct CDR3 sequences, around 16% seen once, with about 1.4% in the top ten. The sequencing input was PBMCs or a T cell subset sorted from them (not recorded which). The receptors were sampled from an adult who had mild COVID-19 (a few samples of this study predate the infection). Cell type and time point are not known.

This clonotype has at least ten counts. The V and J genes are TRBV7-8 and TRBJ2-1, with 10 positions matching TRBD2. Germline CDR1 and CDR2: SGHVS and FQNEAQ. This CDR3 contains 16 residues. The ends lost 5 bases at V and 9 bases at J; junction bases unmatched: 13. CDR3 residues: CASSKTSGTSPGEQFF. The CDR3 DNA is TGTGCCAGCAGCAAAACTAGCGGGACTTCCCCGGGTGAGCAGTTCTTC.

The rearrangement links TRBV23-1 to TRBJ2-7, with 7 bases lining up with TRBD1. TRBV23-1 is given ORF status, its function remaining uncertain. Trimming cost V 3 bases and J 5 bases; bases outside gene matches: 13. The CDR3 contains 16 residues. CDR3 region: CASSHPEYDRVDEQYF. CDR3 DNA: TGCGCCAGCAGTCATCCTGAATACGACAGGGTGGACGAGCAGTACTTC.

This clonotype was recorded many times. This chain joins TRBV7-3 and TRBJ2-1, with a weak D call TRBD1 (6 bases). Trimming removed 5 bases at V and 3 bases at J, with 11 bases between. Germline lookup yields CDR1 SGHTA and CDR2 FQGTGA. This CDR3 region has 14 residues. CDR3 nucleotide sequence: TGTGCCAGCAGCCCTTTAGGGGGCTACAATGAGCAGTTCTTC. This gives the protein CASSPLGGYNEQFF.

This clonotype was counted a few times. A single base separates this from a much larger clone, so it may be a read error. The rearrangement joins TRBV7-9 to TRBJ1-5; D uncertain. In germline, CDR1 is SEHNR, CDR2 FQNEAQ (reference sequence). The CDR3 covers 15 residues. CDR3 sequence: CSSSLDGQPNQPQHF. Written as DNA, the CDR3 is TGTTCCAGCAGCTTAGATGGCCAGCCCAATCAGCCCCAGCATTTT.